The 25 T cell receptor beta chains given below trace back to one sample, sequenced in a study of T cell changes during pregnancy in multiple sclerosis. Libraries were prepared by immunoSEQ multiplex PCR; TCRdb keeps only in-frame clonotypes and omits some of them. The data hold tens of thousands of clones, with almost 95% observed a single time. The sequences come from peripheral blood, collected in the third trimester of pregnancy. The source of these receptors is a female donor in good health, enrolled as a control in a pregnancy study.

J is TRBJ2-1 and V is TRBV4-1; D remains unclear. With 0 bases removed from V and 6 bases from J, the gap between germline ends came to 6 bases. Germline-derived CDR1 and CDR2 are MGHRA and YSYEKL. CDR3 length equals 13 residues. This CDR3 reads CASSQEQFNEQFF. CDR3 nucleotide sequence: TGCGCCAGCAGCCAAGAACAGTTCAATGAGCAGTTCTTC.

In its sample, this clone was seen a few times. The rearrangement uses TRBV4-1 and TRBJ1-5; 7 bases align to TRBD1. In germline, CDR1 is MGHRA, CDR2 YSYEKL. J was trimmed by 7 bases and V by 3 bases; bases with no gene match: 3. The CDR3 extends over 13 amino acids. CDR3 bases: TGCGCCAGCAGCCACCCGACAGGGCAGCCCCAGCATTTT. Amino acids: CASSHPTGQPQHF.

The chain links TRBV13 to TRBJ2-5; 8 bases are a match to TRBD2. V shed 4 bases and J 5 bases; nucleotides not matched to a gene: 12. CDR1 PRHDT and CDR2 FYEKMQ come from the germline V gene (reference sequence). The CDR3 runs to 16 residues. The DNA of the CDR3 is TGTGCCAGCAGCTCGCGACTAGCGTCAAGGGTGGAGACCCAGTACTTC. Translating gives CASSSRLASRVETQYF.

CDR3 amino acids: CASSGTDSGANVLTF. The CDR3 DNA sequence: TGTGCCAGCAGTGGTACTGACTCTGGGGCCAACGTCCTGACTTTC. V is TRBV6-1 and J is TRBJ2-6; D remains unclear. The V end was cut by 4 bases, the J end by 0 bases, with 7 bases between. The CDR3 has 15 amino acids. Germline CDR1 MNHNS, CDR2 SASEGT.

The J gene is TRBJ1-3, the V gene TRBV30; no clear D gene. The germline V and J ends were trimmed by 3 bases and 4 bases, with 13 bases remaining between them. CDR1 is GTSNPN and CDR2 is SVGIG in the germline V gene (reference sequence). The CDR3 runs 14 residues. The CDR3 loop is CAWSPGHGGNTIYF. CDR3 in DNA: TGTGCCTGGAGCCCTGGGCACGGAGGAAACACCATATATTTT.

The V and J genes are TRBV5-4 and TRBJ1-2; D is undetermined. Trimming left V 0 bases short and J 4 bases short, with 7 bases between. Germline V CDR1 and CDR2: SGHNT, YYREEE (reference sequence). The CDR3 loop spans 13 amino acids. CDR3 DNA: TGTGCCAGCAGCTTGGTCGGGGTCTATGGCTACACCTTC. Amino acids: CASSLVGVYGYTF. Full variable domain (rest looked up from reference TRBV5-4 and TRBJ1-2): ETGVTQSPTHLIKTRGQQVTLRCSSQSGHNTVSWYQQALGQGPQFIFQYYREEENGRGNFPPRFSGLQFPNYSSELNVNALELDDSALYLCASSLVGVYGYTFGSGTRLTVV.

V is TRBV6-5 and J is TRBJ2-3, with a weak D call TRBD2 (6 bases). There are 14 residues in the CDR3. The V gene's germline CDR1 is MNHEY and CDR2 SVGAGI. V was pared by 7 bases and J by 6 bases, with 17 bases between. CDR3 in amino acids: CASNPGDGSDTQYF. For the CDR3, the DNA is TGTGCCAGCAACCCCGGAGACGGGAGTGATACGCAGTATTTT.

Worth noting for this clone: Compared with germline, one end of the junction differs, possibly owing to a read error. The V and J genes are TRBV5-4 and TRBJ1-2, with 8 bases matching TRBD1. The CDR3 totals 13 residues. Per the germline V gene, CDR1 is SGHNT and CDR2 is YYREEE (reference sequence). This CDR3 reads CASTMDRARSLIF. CDR3 DNA sequence: TGTGCCAGCACCATGGACAGGGCCCGTTCGCTCATCTTC.

This sequence joins TRBV7-9 and TRBJ2-7; TRBD1 matches at 9 bases. The J segment lost 2 bases and the V segment lost 5 bases, leaving 10 bases of the junction unmatched. CDR1 SEHNR and CDR2 FQNEAQ come from the germline V gene (reference sequence). The CDR3 is 16 residues long. CDR3 nucleotides: TGTGCCAGCAGCCTGAGAACAGGGGGCGACCCCTACGAGCAGTACTTC. It encodes CASSLRTGGDPYEQYF.

The J gene is TRBJ2-5, the V gene TRBV6-1, with a possible D match to TRBD2 (5 bases). Deletions cut 3 bases from V and 3 bases from J, with 8 bases between. CDR3 size: 13 residues. Looked up from germline, CDR1 is MNHNS and CDR2 is SASEGT. The CDR3 protein is CASSDNGEETQYF. CDR3 nucleotides: TGTGCCAGCAGTGATAACGGGGAAGAGACCCAGTACTTC.

V is TRBV27 and J is TRBJ1-6, with D possibly matching TRBD1 (6 bases). Per germline, CDR1 MNHEY and CDR2 SMNVEV (reference sequence). There are 15 residues in the CDR3. V lost 5 bases to trimming and J lost 4 bases, with 12 bases between them. The DNA for the CDR3 is TGTGCCAGCAGTCTTCAGACAGGTTATAATTCACCCCTCCACTTT. Translated: CASSLQTGYNSPLHF.

This clone showed up just once. The CDR3: CASSLAGQGFLFYF. The CDR3 DNA is TGTGCCAGCAGCTTAGCGGGACAGGGCTTTTTATTCTACTTC. The rearrangement joins TRBV7-9 to TRBJ2-7, with 9 bases that match TRBD1. Trimming took 0 bases from V and 13 from J; bases not matched to a gene: 10. The CDR3 length is 14 residues. CDR1 SEHNR and CDR2 FQNEAQ come from the germline V gene (reference sequence).

V is TRBV7-9 and J is TRBJ2-7; D possibly corresponds to TRBD1 (5 bases). Germline CDR1 and CDR2: SEHNR and FQNEAQ (reference sequence). The CDR3 loop spans 14 amino acids. Trimming took 1 base from V and 5 from J, leaving 12 bases between them. CDR3 in DNA: TGTGCCAGCAGCTTAGGGCAGGGTGGCGACGAGCAGTACTTC. This encodes CASSLGQGGDEQYF.

This chain links TRBV29-1 with TRBJ2-5; D perhaps matches TRBD1 (6 bases). This CDR3 spans 14 amino acids. V was trimmed by 5 bases and J by 0 bases, leaving 13 bases between them. Germline CDR1 reads SQVTM; CDR2 reads ANQGSEA. This CDR3 reads CSVTRTDNQETQYF. The CDR3 DNA reads TGCAGCGTTACCCGGACAGACAACCAAGAGACCCAGTACTTC.

This clone was seen a few times. This chain joins TRBV7-2 and TRBJ2-2, with D maybe TRBD2 (6 bases). CDR1 SGHTA and CDR2 FQGNSA come from the germline V gene. Trimming pared 2 bases from V and 4 bases from J, leaving 8 bases between. The CDR3 is 14 amino acids. Here the CDR3 DNA reads TGTGCCAGCAGCTTAAACGGGGGCACCGGGGAGCTGTTTTTT. This gives the protein CASSLNGGTGELFF.

The chain joins TRBV11-2 to TRBJ1-6; tentatively, D is TRBD1 (6 bases). V was pared by 4 bases and J by 7 bases, with 14 bases between. Germline CDR1 reads SGHAT; CDR2 reads FQNNGV. The CDR3 is 15 amino acids. In DNA form, the CDR3 reads TGTGCCAGCAGCTCGGTACAGGGATGGAATTCACCCCTCCACTTT. Protein product: CASSSVQGWNSPLHF.

The chain couples TRBV9 to TRBJ2-3; 9 bases are shared with TRBD1. Trimming cost V 5 bases and J 3 bases; bases outside gene matches: 4. CDR3 length equals 14 residues. Per the germline V gene, CDR1 is SGDLS and CDR2 is YYNGEE. CDR3 nucleotides: TGTGCCAGCAGTCCCGGGACAGGGACAGATACGCAGTATTTT. Residues: CASSPGTGTDTQYF. Using reference TRBV9 and TRBJ2-3 for the parts outside the CDR3, the full variable domain is DSGVTQTPKHLITATGQRVTLRCSPRSGDLSVYWYQQSLDQGLQFLIQYYNGEERAKGNILERFSAQQFPDLHSELNLSSLELGDSALYFCASSPGTGTDTQYFGPGTRLTVL.

The rearrangement links TRBV27 to TRBJ1-5; D perhaps matches TRBD1 (5 bases). The CDR3 totals 13 residues. Deletions cut 2 bases from V and 5 bases from J, with 7 bases between. CDR1 and CDR2 from the germline V gene are MNHEY and SMNVEV (reference sequence). This chain's CDR3 is CASSLGGDQPQHF. The CDR3 nucleotides read TGTGCCAGCAGTTTAGGGGGGGATCAGCCCCAGCATTTT.

The chain carries TRBV2 and TRBJ1-5; 9 nucleotides agree with TRBD1. V gave up 5 bases and J gave up 0 bases; unmatched junction bases: 11. CDR3 length equals 18 residues. Germline V gene lookup returns CDR1 SNHLY and CDR2 FYNNEI. CDR3 protein: CASSRLGTGNLSNQPQHF. DNA for the CDR3: TGTGCCAGCAGTAGATTAGGGACAGGGAATCTTAGCAATCAGCCCCAGCATTTT.

This sequence joins TRBV7-2 and TRBJ1-4; no firm D call. With 0 bases removed from V and 3 bases from J, the gap between germline ends came to 5 bases. The CDR3 is made up of 14 amino acids. Per germline, CDR1 SGHTA and CDR2 FQGNSA. In nucleotides, the CDR3 is TGTGCCAGCAGCTTAGCGGAGCCTAATGAAAAACTGTTTTTT. This codes for CASSLAEPNEKLFF.

The rearrangement uses TRBV9 and TRBJ2-7; perhaps TRBD2 as D (6 bases). The CDR3 runs to 14 residues. V was clipped by 0 bases and J by 4 bases, with 11 bases between them. Germline V lookup: CDR1 SGDLS, CDR2 YYNGEE. The CDR3 loop is CASSVGNGGYEQYF. CDR3 in DNA: TGTGCCAGCAGCGTAGGGAACGGAGGGTACGAGCAGTACTTC. Based on the CDR3 plus reference TRBV9 and TRBJ2-7, the full variable domain is DSGVTQTPKHLITATGQRVTLRCSPRSGDLSVYWYQQSLDQGLQFLIQYYNGEERAKGNILERFSAQQFPDLHSELNLSSLELGDSALYFCASSVGNGGYEQYFGPGTRLTVT.

The gene calls are TRBV7-2 and TRBJ2-1; 7 bases are a match to TRBD2. Germline values: CDR1 SGHTA, CDR2 FQGNSA. The CDR3 is 16 amino acids. V was clipped by 1 base and J by 3 bases; unmatched bases: 6. CDR3 amino acids: CASSLVPRGFYNEQFF. CDR3 coding DNA: TGTGCCAGCAGCTTAGTACCGCGGGGGTTCTACAATGAGCAGTTCTTC.

For the CDR3, the DNA is TGCGCCAGCAGCCTAGCAGGGCTACTCCAAGAGACCCAGTACTTC. Encoded protein: CASSLAGLLQETQYF. The chain is built from TRBV4-1 and TRBJ2-5; perhaps TRBD1 as D (5 bases). V lost 4 bases and J 1 base, leaving 13 bases between the germline ends. This CDR3 region has 15 residues. Germline CDR1 MGHRA, CDR2 YSYEKL.

The chain carries TRBV10-3 and TRBJ1-5, with TRBD1 matching 9 bases. Per the germline V gene, CDR1 is ENHRY and CDR2 is SYGVKD. The ends lost 0 bases at V and 4 bases at J; junction bases unmatched: 1. The length of the CDR3 is 15 residues. The CDR3 region is CAISESGQGNQPQHF. The CDR3 DNA reads as TGTGCCATCAGTGAGTCCGGACAGGGGAATCAGCCCCAGCATTTT.

The V gene is TRBV30, the J gene TRBJ1-1; TRBD1 matches at 7 bases. The CDR3 covers 12 residues. V dropped 5 bases and J dropped 7; count of bases not matched to a gene: 7. Per germline, CDR1 GTSNPN and CDR2 SVGIG (reference sequence). Written as DNA, the CDR3 is TGTGCCTGGTTACCCCGGGACAGTGAAGCTTTCTTT. Amino acids: CAWLPRDSEAFF.